These 6 T cell receptor beta chains were all obtained from the same sample, sequenced in a study of HIV-infected children after antiretroviral therapy interruption. Treatment meaning: PENTA 11 planned treatment interruption arm or continuous ART arm. RNA-based 3' RACE libraries used unique molecular identifiers. One entry per CDR3 protein results from TCRdb running MiXCR on the 3' RACE reads. The sample has approximately 89,000 distinct CDR3 sequences; 6.9% are singletons. The starting material was CD45RA+ CD4+ T cells from PBMCs, pooled from several time points, obtained from a donor given antiretroviral therapy, either interrupted or continuous. The subset here: naive CD4+ CD45RA+ CD45RO- T cells. The receptors shown here come from a pool of human donors with HIV.

This clonotype occurred a few times. J is TRBJ2-2 and V is TRBV2, with D hard to call. Trimming took 4 bases from V and 1 from J, leaving 10 bases between them. CDR3 length equals 15 residues. CDR1 and CDR2 from the germline V gene are SNHLY and FYNNEI. CDR3 protein: CASSANSLNTGELFF. CDR3 DNA: TGTGCCAGCAGTGCAAATAGCTTGAACACCGGGGAGCTGTTTTTT.

This clonotype was recorded at least ten times. The genes are TRBV12-3 or TRBV12-4 and TRBJ2-3, with a possible D match to TRBD1 (5 bases). The CDR3 sequence is 13 residues long. The germline V and J ends were trimmed by 5 bases and 1 base, with 7 bases remaining between them. The CDR3 bases are TGTGCCAGCAGTCCGACAGGCACAGATACGCAGTATTTT. As protein: CASSPTGTDTQYF.

This clonotype was seen many times. This chain connects TRBV3-1 to TRBJ1-2; no definite D call. The CDR3 is 15 amino acids. Germline-derived CDR1 and CDR2 are LGHDT and YNNKEL (reference sequence). Trimming stripped 1 base from V and 6 bases from J, with 15 bases between. CDR3 bases: TGTGCCAGCAGCCAAGTTCCAGGCCTCAGGAATGGCTACACCTTC. It encodes CASSQVPGLRNGYTF.

This clonotype was seen many times. The chain combines TRBV10-3 with TRBJ2-1; 11 nucleotides agree with TRBD2. V lost 4 bases to trimming and J lost 0 bases; unmatched junction nucleotides: 5. Germline-derived CDR1 and CDR2 are ENHRY and SYGVKD. CDR3 length: 17 residues. The CDR3 DNA is TGTGCCATCAGTGGACTAGCGGGGTCTAGCTCCTACAATGAGCAGTTCTTC. It encodes CAISGLAGSSSYNEQFF.

This clonotype was detected many times. V is TRBV29-1 and J is TRBJ2-3; TRBD1 is a possible D gene (5 bases). The CDR3 is 13 residues long. Germline CDR1 SQVTM, CDR2 ANQGSEA. V lost 4 bases to trimming and J lost 6 bases, with 14 bases between them. The CDR3 spells CSVAGWLPDTQYF. The CDR3 nucleotides are TGCAGCGTTGCAGGGTGGCTCCCCGATACGCAGTATTTT.

There are a few counts of this clonotype. The V and J genes are TRBV5-1 and TRBJ1-4; D is unresolved. The CDR3 extends over 15 amino acids. Deletions cut 3 bases from V and 0 bases from J, with 9 bases between. The germline V gene encodes CDR1 SGHRS and CDR2 YFSETQ. The DNA of the CDR3 is TGCGCCAGCAGCTATACAGATTCAACTAATGAAAAACTGTTTTTT. Its translation: CASSYTDSTNEKLFF.